This TCR beta chain is from a study of T-cell reconstitution after alpha-beta-depleted transplantation in children. Study results and limitations: Recipient T cells and thymic progenitors that survived were the source of the high TCRbeta diversity seen at day 60 in some patients. Two months or so post-transplant, alpha-beta T cells reportedly derived from several hundred expanded graft clones. T-cell numbers and diversity, one year after transplant, stemmed largely from T cells that were newly produced.

The TCRbeta library incorporated unique molecular identifiers. TCRdb reanalysed the PCR reads using MiXCR and keeps one entry per CDR3 protein. This sample has 500,000 or so distinct CDR3 sequences, with roughly 11% found just once. The V gene end was trimmed by 3 bases and the J gene end by 1 base; junction bases not matched to a gene: 2. The CDR3 loop spans 15 amino acids. In this sample, this clonotype turned up a few times. Its antigen is not identified. The sample consisted of PBMCs, mostly from graft donor cells, taken 180 days after TCRalphabeta/CD19-depleted stem cell transplant. V and J are TRBV12-3 or TRBV12-4 and TRBJ2-3, with 9 bases aligning to TRBD2. The TCR was taken from a female patient younger than 10 who had a stem cell transplant for aplastic anemia, so the T cells may come from the graft donor. The CDR3 region is CASSFKRGGTDTQYF. CDR3 nucleotides: TGTGCCAGCAGTTTCAAGCGGGGGGGCACAGATACGCAGTATTTT.